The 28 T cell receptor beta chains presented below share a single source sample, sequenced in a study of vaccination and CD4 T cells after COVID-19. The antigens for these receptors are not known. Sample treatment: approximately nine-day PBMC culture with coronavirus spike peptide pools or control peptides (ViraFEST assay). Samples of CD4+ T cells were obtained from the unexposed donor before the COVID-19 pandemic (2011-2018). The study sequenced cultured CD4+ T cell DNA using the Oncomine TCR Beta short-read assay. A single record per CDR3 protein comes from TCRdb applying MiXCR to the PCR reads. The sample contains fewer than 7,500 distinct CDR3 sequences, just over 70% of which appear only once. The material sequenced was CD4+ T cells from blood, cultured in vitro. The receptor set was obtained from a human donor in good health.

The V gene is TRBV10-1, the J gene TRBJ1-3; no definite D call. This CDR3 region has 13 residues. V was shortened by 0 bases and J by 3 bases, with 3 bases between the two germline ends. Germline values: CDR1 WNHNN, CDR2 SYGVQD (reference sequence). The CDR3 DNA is TGCGCCAGCAGTGAGTCGATTGGAAACACCATATATTTT. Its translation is CASSESIGNTIYF.

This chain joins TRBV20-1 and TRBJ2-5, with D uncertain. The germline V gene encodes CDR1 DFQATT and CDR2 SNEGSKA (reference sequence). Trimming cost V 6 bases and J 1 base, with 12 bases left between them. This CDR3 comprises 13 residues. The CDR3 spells CSALGPAQETQYF. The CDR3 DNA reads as TGCAGTGCCCTCGGGCCGGCCCAAGAGACCCAGTACTTC.

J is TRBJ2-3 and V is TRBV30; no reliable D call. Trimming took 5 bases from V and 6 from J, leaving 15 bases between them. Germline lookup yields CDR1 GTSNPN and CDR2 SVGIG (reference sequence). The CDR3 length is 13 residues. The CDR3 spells CAWGPGRADTQYF. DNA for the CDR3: TGTGCCTGGGGGCCCGGACGGGCGGATACGCAGTATTTT. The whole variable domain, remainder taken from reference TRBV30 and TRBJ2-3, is SQTIHQWPATLVQPVGSPLSLECTVEGTSNPNLYWYRQAAGRGLQLLFYSVGIGQISSEVPQNLSASRPQDRQFILSSKKLLLSDSGFYLCAWGPGRADTQYFGPGTRLTVL.

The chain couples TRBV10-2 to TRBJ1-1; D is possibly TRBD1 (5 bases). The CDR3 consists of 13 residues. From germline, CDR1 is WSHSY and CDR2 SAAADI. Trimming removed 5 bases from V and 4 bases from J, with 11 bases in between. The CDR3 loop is CASSTGRPTEAFF. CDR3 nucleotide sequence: TGCGCCAGCAGTACGGGACGCCCCACTGAAGCTTTCTTT.

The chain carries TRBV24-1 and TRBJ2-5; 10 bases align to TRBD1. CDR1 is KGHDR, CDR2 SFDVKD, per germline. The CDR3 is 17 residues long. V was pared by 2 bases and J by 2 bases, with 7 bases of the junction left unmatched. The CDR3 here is CATSDSPGQGFQETQYF. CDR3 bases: TGTGCCACCAGTGATTCTCCGGGACAGGGGTTTCAAGAGACCCAGTACTTC.

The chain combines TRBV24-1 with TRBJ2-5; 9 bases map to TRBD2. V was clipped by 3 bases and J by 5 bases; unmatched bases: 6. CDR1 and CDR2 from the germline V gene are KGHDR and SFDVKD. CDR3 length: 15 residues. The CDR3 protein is CATSDSGGLRETQYF. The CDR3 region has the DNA TGTGCCACCAGTGATAGCGGGGGGCTCAGGGAGACCCAGTACTTC.

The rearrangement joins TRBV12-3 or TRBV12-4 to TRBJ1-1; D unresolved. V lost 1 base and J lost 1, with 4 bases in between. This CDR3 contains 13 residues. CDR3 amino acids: CASSLEGNTEAFF. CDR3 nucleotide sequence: TGTGCCAGCAGTTTAGAGGGGAACACTGAAGCTTTCTTT.

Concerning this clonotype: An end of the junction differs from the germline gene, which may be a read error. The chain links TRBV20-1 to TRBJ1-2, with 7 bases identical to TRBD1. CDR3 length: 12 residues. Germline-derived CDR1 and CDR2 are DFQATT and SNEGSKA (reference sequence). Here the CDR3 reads CSARGTTGELLF. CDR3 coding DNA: TGCAGTGCTAGAGGCACAACAGGGGAGTTGTTGTTC.

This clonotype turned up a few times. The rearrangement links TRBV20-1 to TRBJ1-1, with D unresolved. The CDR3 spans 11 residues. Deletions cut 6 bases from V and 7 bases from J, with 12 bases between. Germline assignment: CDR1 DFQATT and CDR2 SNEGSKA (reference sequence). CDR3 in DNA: TGCAGTGCGCGGGAGACGGGTGAAGCTTTCTTT. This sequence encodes CSARETGEAFF.

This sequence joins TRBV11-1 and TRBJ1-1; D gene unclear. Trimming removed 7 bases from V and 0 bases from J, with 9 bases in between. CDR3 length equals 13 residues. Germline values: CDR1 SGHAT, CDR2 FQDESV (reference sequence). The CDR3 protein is CASNPRVNTEAFF. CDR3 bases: TGTGCCAGCAACCCCCGGGTGAACACTGAAGCTTTCTTT.

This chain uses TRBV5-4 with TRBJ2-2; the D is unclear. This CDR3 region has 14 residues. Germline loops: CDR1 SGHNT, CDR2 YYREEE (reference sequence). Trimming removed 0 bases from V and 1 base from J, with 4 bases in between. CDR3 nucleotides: TGTGCCAGCAGCTTGGAACTGAACACCGGGGAGCTGTTTTTT. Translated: CASSLELNTGELFF.

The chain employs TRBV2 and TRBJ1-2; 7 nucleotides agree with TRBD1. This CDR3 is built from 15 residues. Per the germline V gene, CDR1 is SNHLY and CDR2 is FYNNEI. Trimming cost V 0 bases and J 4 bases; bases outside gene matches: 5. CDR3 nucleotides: TGTGCCAGCAGTGAAGCGCGGACAGGAGGCTATGGCTACACCTTC. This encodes CASSEARTGGYGYTF.

The CDR3: CASSRLETQYF. The DNA for the CDR3 is TGTGCCAGCAGCCGACTGGAGACCCAGTACTTC. The chain links TRBV12-3 or TRBV12-4 to TRBJ2-5; D gene uncertain. The CDR3 has 11 amino acids. V lost 6 bases, J lost 5 bases, and 7 bases lay in between.

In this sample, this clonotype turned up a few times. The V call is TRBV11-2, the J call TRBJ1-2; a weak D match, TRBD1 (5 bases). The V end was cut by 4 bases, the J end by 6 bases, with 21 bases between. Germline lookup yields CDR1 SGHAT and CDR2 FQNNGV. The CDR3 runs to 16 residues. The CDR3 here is CASSSQRRDRGHGYTF. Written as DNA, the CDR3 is TGTGCCAGCAGCTCCCAACGGCGGGACCGAGGGCATGGCTACACCTTC.

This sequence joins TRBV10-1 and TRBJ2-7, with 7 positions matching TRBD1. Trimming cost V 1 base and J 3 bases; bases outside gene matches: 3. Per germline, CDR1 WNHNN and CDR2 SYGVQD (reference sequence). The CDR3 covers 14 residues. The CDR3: CASSELRQGYEQYF. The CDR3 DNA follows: TGCGCCAGCAGTGAGTTGAGACAGGGCTACGAGCAGTACTTC.

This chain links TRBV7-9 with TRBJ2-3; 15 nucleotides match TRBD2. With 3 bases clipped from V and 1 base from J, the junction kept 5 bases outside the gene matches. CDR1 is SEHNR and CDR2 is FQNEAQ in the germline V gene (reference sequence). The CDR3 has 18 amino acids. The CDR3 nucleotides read TGTGCCAGCAGCTTGGGACTAGCGGGAGGACTCGGCACAGATACGCAGTATTTT. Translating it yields CASSLGLAGGLGTDTQYF.

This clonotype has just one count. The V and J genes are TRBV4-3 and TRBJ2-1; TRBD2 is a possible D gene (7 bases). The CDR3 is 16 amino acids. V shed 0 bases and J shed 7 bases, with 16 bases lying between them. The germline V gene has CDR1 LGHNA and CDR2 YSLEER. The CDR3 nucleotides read TGCGCCAGCAGCCAAGATTCAAGGGGGGGCGGAAATGAGCAGTTCTTC. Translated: CASSQDSRGGGNEQFF.

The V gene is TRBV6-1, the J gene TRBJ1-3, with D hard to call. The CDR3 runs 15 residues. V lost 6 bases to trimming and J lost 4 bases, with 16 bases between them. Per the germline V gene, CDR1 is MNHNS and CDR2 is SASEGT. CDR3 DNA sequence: TGTGCCAGCAGAGATGCCGAACGGCTAGGAAACACCATATATTTT. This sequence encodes CASRDAERLGNTIYF.

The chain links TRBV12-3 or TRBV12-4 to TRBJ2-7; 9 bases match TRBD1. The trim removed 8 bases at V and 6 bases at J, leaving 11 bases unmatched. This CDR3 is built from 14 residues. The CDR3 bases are TGTGCCAGCCGCTCAGCCGGGACAGGGAGCGAGCAGTACTTC. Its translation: CASRSAGTGSEQYF.

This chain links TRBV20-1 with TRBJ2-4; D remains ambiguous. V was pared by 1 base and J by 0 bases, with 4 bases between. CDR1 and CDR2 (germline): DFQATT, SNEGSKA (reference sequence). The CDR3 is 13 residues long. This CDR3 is CSARALAKNIQYF. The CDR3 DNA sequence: TGCAGTGCTAGAGCCTTAGCCAAAAACATTCAGTACTTC.

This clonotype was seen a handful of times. In nucleotides, the CDR3 is TGTGCCACCAGTGATGCGAGCTCTGGGGCCAACGTCCTGACTTTC. Translated: CATSDASSGANVLTF. This chain links TRBV24-1 with TRBJ2-6; D unresolved. Trimming left V 3 bases short and J 0 bases short, with 5 bases between. The CDR3 consists of 15 residues. Per the germline V gene, CDR1 is KGHDR and CDR2 is SFDVKD.

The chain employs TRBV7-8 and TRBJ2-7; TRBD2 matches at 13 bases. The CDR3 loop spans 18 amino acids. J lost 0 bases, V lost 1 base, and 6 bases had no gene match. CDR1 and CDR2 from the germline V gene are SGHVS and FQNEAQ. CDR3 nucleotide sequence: TGTGCCAGCAGCTTAGGACTAGCGGGAGGTAGAGGCTCCTACGAGCAGTACTTC. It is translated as CASSLGLAGGRGSYEQYF.

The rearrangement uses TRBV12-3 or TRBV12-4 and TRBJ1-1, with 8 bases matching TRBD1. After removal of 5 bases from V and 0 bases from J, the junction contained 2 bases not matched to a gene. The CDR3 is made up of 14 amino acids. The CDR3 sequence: CASSPDRVNTEAFF. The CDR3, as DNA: TGTGCCAGCAGTCCGGACAGGGTGAACACTGAAGCTTTCTTT.

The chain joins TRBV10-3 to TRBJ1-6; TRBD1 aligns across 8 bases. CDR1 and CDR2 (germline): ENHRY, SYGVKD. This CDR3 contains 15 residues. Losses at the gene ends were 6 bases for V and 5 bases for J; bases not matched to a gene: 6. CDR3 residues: CAISQTGDDNSPLHF. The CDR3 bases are TGTGCCATCAGCCAGACAGGGGACGATAATTCACCCCTCCACTTT.

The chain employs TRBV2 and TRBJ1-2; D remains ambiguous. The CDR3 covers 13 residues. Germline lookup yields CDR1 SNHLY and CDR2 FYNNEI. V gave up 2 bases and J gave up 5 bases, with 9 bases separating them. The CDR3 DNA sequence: TGTGCCAGCAGTGAAACCCGGCAGTATGGCTACACCTTC. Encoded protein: CASSETRQYGYTF.

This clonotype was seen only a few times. The CDR3 spells CSALRGEDEQYF. The CDR3 coding sequence is TGCAGTGCTTTACGGGGCGAGGACGAGCAGTACTTC. The rearrangement links TRBV20-1 to TRBJ2-7; either TRBD1 or TRBD2 may supply D (5 bases each). The CDR3 contains 12 residues. Germline V gene data show CDR1 as DFQATT and CDR2 as SNEGSKA (reference sequence). V was clipped by 5 bases and J by 5 bases, with 13 bases between them.

The CDR3 reads CASSLGGLSNQPQHF. Here the CDR3 DNA reads TGTGCCAGCAGCTTGGGTGGGCTTAGCAATCAGCCCCAGCATTTT. V and J are TRBV7-9 and TRBJ1-5; no clear D gene. The CDR3 extends over 15 amino acids. V gave up 3 bases and J gave up 0 bases, with 9 bases separating them. CDR1 is SEHNR, CDR2 FQNEAQ, per germline (reference sequence). The whole variable domain, remainder taken from reference TRBV7-9 and TRBJ1-5, is DTGVSQNPRHKITKRGQNVTFRCDPISEHNRLYWYRQTLGQGPEFLTYFQNEAQLEKSRLLSDRFSAERPKGSFSTLEIQRTEQGDSAMYLCASSLGGLSNQPQHFGDGTRLSIL.

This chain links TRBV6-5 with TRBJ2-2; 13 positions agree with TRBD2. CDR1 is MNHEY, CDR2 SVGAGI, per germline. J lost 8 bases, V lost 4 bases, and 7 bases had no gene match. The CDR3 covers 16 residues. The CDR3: CASSSRLAGGRGELFF. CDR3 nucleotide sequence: TGTGCCAGCAGTTCTCGACTAGCGGGGGGTAGAGGGGAGCTGTTTTTT.